Listed here are 15 T cell receptor beta chains from one sample, sequenced in a study of cytomegalovirus exposure and HLA in healthy donors. The table came from immunoSEQ multiplex PCR; TCRdb's copy has only in-frame clones and leaves some out. The table has over 150,000 clones, 85% to 90% seen once. The sample taken for sequencing was PBMCs. These receptors all come from a human donor in good health.

The chain couples TRBV19 to TRBJ2-5; the D is unclear. The V gene's germline CDR1 is LNHDA and CDR2 SQIVND (reference sequence). V was cut by 4 bases and J by 2 bases, with 2 bases left in between. The CDR3 covers 11 residues. CDR3 amino acids: CASSTQETQYF. The CDR3 DNA follows: TGTGCCAGTAGTACTCAAGAGACCCAGTACTTC. Full variable domain (outside the CDR3, taken from reference TRBV19 and TRBJ2-5): DGGITQSPKYLFRKEGQNVTLSCEQNLNHDAMYWYRQDPGQGLRLIYYSQIVNDFQKGDIAEGYSVSREKKESFPLTVTSAQKNPTAFYLCASSTQETQYFGPGTRLLVL.

This rearrangement joins TRBV28 to TRBJ2-1; D call uncertain. This CDR3 region has 16 residues. V gave up 6 bases and J gave up 0 bases, with 15 bases separating them. Germline V gene lookup returns CDR1 MDHEN and CDR2 SYDVKM. The DNA for the CDR3 is TGTGCCAGCAGGCGGTCCGGATTCAGCTCCTACAATGAGCAGTTCTTC. As protein: CASRRSGFSSYNEQFF.

The table lists this clone with a few counts. This rearrangement joins TRBV18 to TRBJ1-2, with a possible D match to TRBD1 (5 bases). There are 16 residues in the CDR3. CDR1 is KGHSH, CDR2 LQKENI, per germline. Trimming left V 2 bases short and J 4 bases short, with 17 bases between. DNA for the CDR3: TGTGCCAGCTCACCAGGAGGGGCCGAATCGGGCTATGGCTACACCTTC. Protein product: CASSPGGAESGYGYTF.

The V gene is TRBV2, the J gene TRBJ1-1; D gene uncertain. The CDR3 is made up of 16 amino acids. V shed 6 bases and J shed 0 bases, with 17 bases lying between them. Germline-derived CDR1 and CDR2 are SNHLY and FYNNEI. The DNA for the CDR3 is TGTGCCAGCAGGGAACCCGTGATTGACTTGAACACTGAAGCTTTCTTT. Amino acids: CASREPVIDLNTEAFF.

The chain has TRBV6-5 and TRBJ2-7, with TRBD1 matching over 9 bases. Germline loops: CDR1 MNHEY, CDR2 SVGAGI. Germline trimming cut 6 bases from V and 2 bases from J; bases unmatched to any gene: 5. The CDR3 has 14 amino acids. The CDR3 is CASRQGQGTYEQYF. For the CDR3, the DNA is TGTGCCAGCAGACAGGGACAGGGTACCTACGAGCAGTACTTC.

This chain links TRBV28 with TRBJ2-2; possible D gene TRBD2, 5 bases. Germline V lookup: CDR1 MDHEN, CDR2 SYDVKM. This CDR3 spans 14 amino acids. The V and J ends lost 2 bases and 2 bases respectively, with 6 bases between them. CDR3 DNA: TGTGCCAGCAGTTTAGAGGGTAACACCGGGGAGCTGTTTTTT. It encodes CASSLEGNTGELFF.

The chain recombines TRBV7-8 with TRBJ1-5, with D perhaps matching TRBD1 (5 bases). Trimming pared 1 base from V and 4 bases from J, leaving 11 bases between. The germline V gene encodes CDR1 SGHVS and CDR2 FQNEAQ. The CDR3 covers 15 residues. The CDR3 spells CASSLGSGPNQPQHF. The DNA of the CDR3 is TGTGCCAGCAGCTTAGGATCAGGGCCGAATCAGCCCCAGCATTTT.

The gene calls are TRBV5-4 and TRBJ2-1; no clear D. There are 11 residues in the CDR3. The V and J ends lost 3 bases and 10 bases respectively, with 8 bases between them. From germline, CDR1 is SGHNT and CDR2 YYREEE (reference sequence). The CDR3 region is CASSSAEEQFF. The CDR3 DNA is TGTGCCAGCAGCTCTGCGGAGGAGCAGTTCTTC.

The rearrangement joins TRBV15 to TRBJ2-3; TRBD2 matches 10 bases. Germline V CDR1 and CDR2: LNHNV, YYDKDF (reference sequence). This CDR3 contains 15 residues. Germline trimming cut 9 bases from V and 2 bases from J; bases unmatched to any gene: 8. Written as DNA, the CDR3 is TGTGCCACATTGGAAGGACTAGCGGCCACAGATACGCAGTATTTT. Residues: CATLEGLAATDTQYF.

V usage is TRBV27 and J usage is TRBJ2-2, with 9 bases matching TRBD1. The germline gives CDR1 MNHEY, CDR2 SMNVEV (reference sequence). The CDR3 is 15 residues long. Unmatched junction bases numbered 6, after V lost 6 bases and J lost 4 bases. Here the CDR3 reads CASRWDRVGTGELFF. As DNA, the CDR3 is TGTGCCAGCAGATGGGACAGGGTGGGCACCGGGGAGCTGTTTTTT.

The chain has TRBV5-4 and TRBJ1-2; a weak D match, TRBD1 (6 bases). The CDR3 loop spans 12 amino acids. Looked up from germline, CDR1 is SGHNT and CDR2 is YYREEE (reference sequence). V shed 2 bases and J shed 8 bases, with 10 bases lying between them. For the CDR3, the DNA is TGTGCCAGCAGCTTCACAGGGCGCGGCTACACCTTC. Amino acids: CASSFTGRGYTF.

This chain joins TRBV27 and TRBJ2-7; 9 bases map to TRBD2. V was pared by 3 bases and J by 0 bases, with 3 bases of the junction left unmatched. The CDR3 covers 15 residues. Germline V gene lookup returns CDR1 MNHEY and CDR2 SMNVEV (reference sequence). The CDR3 loop reads CASSFSGSNSYEQYF. Here the CDR3 DNA reads TGTGCCAGCAGTTTTAGCGGGAGTAACTCCTACGAGCAGTACTTC.

CDR3 sequence reads: CASSDGDKFYEQYF. The CDR3 DNA reads as TGCGCCAGCAGTGATGGGGACAAGTTCTACGAGCAGTACTTC. The rearrangement joins TRBV10-1 to TRBJ2-7; possibly TRBD1 for D (6 bases). The V gene lost 3 bases and the J gene lost 3 bases, with 12 bases spanning the gap. In germline, CDR1 is WNHNN, CDR2 SYGVQD (reference sequence). CDR3 size: 14 residues.

This sequence joins TRBV27 and TRBJ1-4, with no clear D. With 4 bases removed from V and 7 bases from J, the gap between germline ends came to 19 bases. This CDR3 has 16 amino acids. CDR1 and CDR2 (germline): MNHEY, SMNVEV (reference sequence). The CDR3 DNA sequence: TGTGCCAGCAGTTCCGCTTTAACGGTAGGCGGTGAAAAACTGTTTTTT. Protein sequence: CASSSALTVGGEKLFF.

The rearrangement joins TRBV6-1 to TRBJ2-1, with no clear D. CDR3 length: 15 amino acids. CDR1 and CDR2 (germline): MNHNS, SASEGT. V lost 3 bases, J lost 0 bases, and 9 bases lay in between. CDR3 amino acids: CASSELVSSYNEQFF. The CDR3 DNA reads TGTGCCAGCAGTGAGCTGGTTAGCTCCTACAATGAGCAGTTCTTC.